These T cell receptor beta chains were read from a single sample in a study of cytomegalovirus exposure and HLA in healthy donors. Generated by immunoSEQ multiplex PCR, the TCRdb table keeps only in-frame clones and is missing some. The table records some 310,000 clones, roughly 90% of them present only once. The material sequenced was PBMCs. These receptors all stem from a man younger than 45 in good health and CMV-seronegative. Both conserved end residues are part of each CDR3. A D gene is named only where the DNA matches it firmly. Rows give clone size only sometimes, using once, few, many, or a class for an expanded clone.

clone_size,j_call,v_call,d_call,cdr3_aa,cdr3_nt
NA,TRBJ2-7,TRBV5-6,TRBD2,CASSYTSGGAYEQYF,TGTGCCAGCAGCTACACTAGCGGGGGGGCCTACGAGCAGTACTTC
NA,TRBJ2-2,TRBV6-6,TRBD1,CASSSGQFTGELFF,TGTGCCAGCAGTTCGGGACAGTTCACCGGGGAGCTGTTTTTT
NA,TRBJ2-1,TRBV10-3,NA,CAISLEEYNEQFF,TGTGCCATCAGTCTAGAGGAGTACAATGAGCAGTTCTTC
NA,TRBJ2-2,TRBV25-1,NA,CASRRSGLNTGELFF,TGTGCCAGCCGCAGATCGGGACTCAACACCGGGGAGCTGTTTTTT
NA,TRBJ1-6,TRBV4-1,TRBD1,CASSQPGGPPPLHF,TGCGCCAGCAGCCAACCAGGGGGCCCACCACCCCTCCACTTT
few,TRBJ1-1,TRBV4-1,NA,CASSHTTGNTEAFF,TGCGCCAGCAGCCATACGACAGGGAACACTGAAGCTTTCTTT
NA,TRBJ2-3,TRBV11-2,NA,CASSLVSPADTQYF,TGTGCCAGCAGCTTAGTTAGCCCGGCAGATACGCAGTATTTT
NA,TRBJ1-2,TRBV7-8,TRBD1,CASSLAPGQGKDGYTF,TGTGCCAGCAGCTTAGCGCCGGGACAGGGAAAGGATGGCTACACCTTC
NA,TRBJ1-5,TRBV30,TRBD1,CAWRGRGQGNQPQHF,TGTGCCTGGAGAGGGAGAGGACAGGGAAATCAGCCCCAGCATTTT
NA,TRBJ2-4,TRBV4-1,TRBD2,CASSRGRIRGEAKNIQYF,TGCGCCAGCAGCCGGGGCCGGATACGGGGGGAAGCCAAAAACATTCAGTACTTC
once,TRBJ2-7,TRBV4-2,NA,CASSQESQGLWYEQYF,TGTGCCAGCAGCCAAGAGTCGCAGGGGTTGTGGTACGAGCAGTACTTC
NA,TRBJ2-7,TRBV5-1,TRBD1,CASSLKKGANEQYF,TGCGCCAGCAGCTTGAAAAAGGGGGCAAACGAGCAGTACTTC
NA,TRBJ1-4,TRBV6-5,NA,CASSQDRRKLFF,TGTGCCAGCAGTCAAGACAGGAGAAAACTGTTTTTT
NA,TRBJ2-2,TRBV5-6,NA,CASIRIVDTPGELFF,TGTGCCAGCATCCGGATTGTAGACACCCCCGGGGAGCTGTTTTTT